This T cell receptor (beta chain) was identified in a study of blood T cell repertoires in COVID-19. In the original analysis: Estimated nucleated cell counts came from reference gene primer amplification. Produced via immunoSEQ multiplex PCR; TCRdb's table is partial and in-frame only. Clone size and the V and J calls come from that table; the DNA yielded D and trimming. The repertoire holds tens of thousands of clones, with about 90% as singletons. This clone turned up a few times. CDR3 length: 12 residues. The V gene lost 7 bases and the J gene lost 5 bases, with 8 bases spanning the gap. Germline assignment: CDR1 SNHLY and CDR2 FYNNEI.

The sample taken for sequencing was peripheral blood. The chain links TRBV2 to TRBJ1-4; D is unclear. The sequence derives from a woman aged 45-65 years with COVID-19, enrolled during active disease. In nucleotides, the CDR3 is TGTGCCAGCAATATACGGAATGAAAAACTGTTTTTT. It specifies CASNIRNEKLFF. Filled out from reference TRBV2 and TRBJ1-4, the complete variable domain reads EPEVTQTPSHQVTQMGQEVILRCVPISNHLYFYWYRQILGQKVEFLVSFYNNEISEKSEIFDDQFSVERPDGSNFTLKIRSTKLEDSAMYFCASNIRNEKLFFGSGTQLSVL.